The clone carrying this TCR beta chain appeared a few times. The data derive from a study of T cells in Graves' hyperthyroidism and ophthalmopathy. J gave up 1 base and V 10 bases, and 8 bases lay outside the gene matches. Germline V gene sequence: CDR1 MNHNS, CDR2 SASEGT. There are 15 residues in the CDR3. Amplified TCR beta CDR3 regions derived from RNA transcripts. In the first-round RT-PCR of the TCR CDR3, the HTBI primer set was used. TCRdb ran MiXCR on the multiplex PCR reads and lists one entry per CDR3 protein. The sample holds 550,000 to 650,000 distinct CDR3 sequences, 12% to 15% seen once. This receptor was identified in a woman aged 35 to 49 with Graves' hyperthyroidism. The sequenced sample was blood. The gene calls are TRBV6-1 and TRBJ2-2, with TRBD1 matching 8 bases. The CDR3 here is CATMMTGENTGELFF. CDR3 nucleotides: TGTGCCACCATGATGACAGGGGAGAACACCGGGGAGCTGTTTTTT.